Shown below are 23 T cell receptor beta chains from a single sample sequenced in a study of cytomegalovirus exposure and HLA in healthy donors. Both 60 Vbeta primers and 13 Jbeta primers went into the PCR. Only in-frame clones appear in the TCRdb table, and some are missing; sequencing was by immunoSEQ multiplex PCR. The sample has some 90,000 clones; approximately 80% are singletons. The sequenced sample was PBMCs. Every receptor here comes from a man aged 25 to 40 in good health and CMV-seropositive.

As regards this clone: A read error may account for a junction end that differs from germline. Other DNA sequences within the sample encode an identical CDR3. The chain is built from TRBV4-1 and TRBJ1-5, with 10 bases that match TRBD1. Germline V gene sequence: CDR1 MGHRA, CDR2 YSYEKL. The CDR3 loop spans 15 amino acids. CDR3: CASSRGQGGNQPQHF. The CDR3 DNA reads TGTGCCAGCAGCCGAGGACAGGGGGGCAATCAGCCCCAGCATTTT.

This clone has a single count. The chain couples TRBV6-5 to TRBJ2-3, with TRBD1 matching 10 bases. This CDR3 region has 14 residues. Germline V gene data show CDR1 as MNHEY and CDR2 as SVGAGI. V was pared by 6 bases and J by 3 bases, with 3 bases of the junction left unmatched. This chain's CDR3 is CASRWDRGTDTQYF. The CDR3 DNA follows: TGTGCCAGCAGATGGGACAGGGGAACAGATACGCAGTATTTT.

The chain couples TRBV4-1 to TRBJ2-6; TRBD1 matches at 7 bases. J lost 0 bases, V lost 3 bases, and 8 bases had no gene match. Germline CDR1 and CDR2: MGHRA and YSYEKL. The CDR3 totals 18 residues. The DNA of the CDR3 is TGCGCCAGCAGCCAGGCCGGGACAGAACCCTCTGGGGCCAACGTCCTGACTTTC. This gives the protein CASSQAGTEPSGANVLTF.

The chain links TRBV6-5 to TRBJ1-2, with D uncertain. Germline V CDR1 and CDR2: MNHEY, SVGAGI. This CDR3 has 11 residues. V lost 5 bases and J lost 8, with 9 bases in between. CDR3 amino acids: CASSLPGGYTF. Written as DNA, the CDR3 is TGTGCCAGCAGTCTTCCGGGGGGCTACACCTTC.

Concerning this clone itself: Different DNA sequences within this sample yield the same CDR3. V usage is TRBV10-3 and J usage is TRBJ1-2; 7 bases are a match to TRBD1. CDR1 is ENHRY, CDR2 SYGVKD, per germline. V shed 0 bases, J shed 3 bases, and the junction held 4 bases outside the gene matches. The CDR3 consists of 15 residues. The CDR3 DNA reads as TGTGCCATCAGTGAGTCCCGACAGGGTGACTATGGCTACACCTTC. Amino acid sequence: CAISESRQGDYGYTF.

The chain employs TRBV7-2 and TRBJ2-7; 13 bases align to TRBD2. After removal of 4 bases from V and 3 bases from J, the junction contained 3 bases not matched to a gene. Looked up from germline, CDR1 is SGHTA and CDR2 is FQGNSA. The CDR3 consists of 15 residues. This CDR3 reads CASSYGTSGNYEQYF. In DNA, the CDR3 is TGTGCCAGCAGCTACGGGACTAGCGGGAACTACGAGCAGTACTTC.

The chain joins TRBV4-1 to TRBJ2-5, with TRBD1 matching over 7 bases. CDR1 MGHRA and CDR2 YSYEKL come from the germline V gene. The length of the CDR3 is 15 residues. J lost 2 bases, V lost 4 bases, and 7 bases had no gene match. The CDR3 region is CASSPGSGQQETQYF. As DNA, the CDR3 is TGCGCCAGCAGCCCAGGGTCGGGACAGCAAGAGACCCAGTACTTC.

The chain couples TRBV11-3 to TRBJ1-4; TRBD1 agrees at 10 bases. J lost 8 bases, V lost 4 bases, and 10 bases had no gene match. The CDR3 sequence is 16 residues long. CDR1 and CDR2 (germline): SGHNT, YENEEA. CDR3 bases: TGTGCCAGCAGCTCTCACCGGGACAGGGGCAGAGAAAAACTGTTTTTT. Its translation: CASSSHRDRGREKLFF. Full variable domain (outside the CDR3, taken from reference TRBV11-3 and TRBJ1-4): EAGVVQSPRYKIIEKKQPVAFWCNPISGHNTLYWYLQNLGQGPELLIRYENEEAVDDSQLPKDRFSAERLKGVDSTLKIQPAELGDSAVYLCASSSHRDRGREKLFFGSGTQLSVL.

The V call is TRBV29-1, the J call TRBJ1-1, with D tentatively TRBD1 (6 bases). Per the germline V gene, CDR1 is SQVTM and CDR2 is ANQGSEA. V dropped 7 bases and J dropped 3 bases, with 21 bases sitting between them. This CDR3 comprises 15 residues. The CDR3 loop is CSATTRTVDYTEAFF. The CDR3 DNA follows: TGCAGCGCAACGACCCGGACAGTTGACTACACTGAAGCTTTCTTT.

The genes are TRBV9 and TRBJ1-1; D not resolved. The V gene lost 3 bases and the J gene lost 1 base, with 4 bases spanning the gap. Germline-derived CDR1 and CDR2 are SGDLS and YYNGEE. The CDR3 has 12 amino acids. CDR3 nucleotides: TGTGCCAGCAGCGCCCAGAACACTGAAGCTTTCTTT. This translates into CASSAQNTEAFF.

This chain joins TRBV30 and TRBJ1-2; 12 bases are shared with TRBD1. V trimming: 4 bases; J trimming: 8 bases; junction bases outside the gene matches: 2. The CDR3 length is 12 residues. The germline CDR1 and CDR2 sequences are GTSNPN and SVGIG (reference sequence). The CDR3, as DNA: TGTGCCTGGACAGGGACAGGGGGCGGCTACACCTTC. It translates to CAWTGTGGGYTF.

CDR3 residues: CASSLRGQSYEQYF. CDR3 nucleotides: TGTGCCAGCAGTTTAAGGGGTCAATCCTACGAGCAGTACTTC. The rearrangement joins TRBV27 to TRBJ2-7; D may be TRBD1 (5 bases). Germline V gene sequence: CDR1 MNHEY, CDR2 SMNVEV (reference sequence). V lost 2 bases to trimming and J lost 1 base, with 9 bases between them. The CDR3 is 14 residues long.

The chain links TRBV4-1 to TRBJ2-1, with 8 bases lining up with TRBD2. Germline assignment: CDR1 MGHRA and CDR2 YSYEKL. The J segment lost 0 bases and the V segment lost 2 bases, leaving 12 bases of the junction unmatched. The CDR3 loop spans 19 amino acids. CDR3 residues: CASSQQILTSGSSYNEQFF. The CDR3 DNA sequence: TGCGCCAGCAGCCAACAAATTCTTACTAGCGGAAGCTCCTACAATGAGCAGTTCTTC.

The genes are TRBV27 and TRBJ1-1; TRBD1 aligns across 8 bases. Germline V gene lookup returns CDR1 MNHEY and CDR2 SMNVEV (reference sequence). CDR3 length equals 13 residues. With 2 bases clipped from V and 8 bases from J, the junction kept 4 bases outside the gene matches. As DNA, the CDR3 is TGTGCCAGCAGTTTAATCCCAGGGGGCGAAGCTTTCTTT. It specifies CASSLIPGGEAFF.

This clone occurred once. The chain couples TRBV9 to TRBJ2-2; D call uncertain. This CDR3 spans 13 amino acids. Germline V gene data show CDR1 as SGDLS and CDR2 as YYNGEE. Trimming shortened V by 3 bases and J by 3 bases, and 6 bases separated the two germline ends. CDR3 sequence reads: CASSETYTGELFF. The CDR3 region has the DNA TGTGCCAGCAGCGAGACTTACACCGGGGAGCTGTTTTTT.

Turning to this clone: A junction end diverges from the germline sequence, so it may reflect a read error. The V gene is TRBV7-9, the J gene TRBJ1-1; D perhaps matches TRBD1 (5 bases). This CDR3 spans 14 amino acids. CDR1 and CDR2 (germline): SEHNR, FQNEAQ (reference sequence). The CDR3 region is CSSSFPQGNTEAFF. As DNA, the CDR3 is TGTTCCAGCAGCTTCCCCCAGGGTAACACTGAAGCTTTCTTT.

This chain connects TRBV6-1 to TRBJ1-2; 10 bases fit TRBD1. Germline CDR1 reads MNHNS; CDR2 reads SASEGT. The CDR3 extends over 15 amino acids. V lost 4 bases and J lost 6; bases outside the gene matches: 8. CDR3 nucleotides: TGTGCCAGCAGTGGTTTTGACAGGGGGCGCGATGGCTACACCTTC. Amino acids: CASSGFDRGRDGYTF.

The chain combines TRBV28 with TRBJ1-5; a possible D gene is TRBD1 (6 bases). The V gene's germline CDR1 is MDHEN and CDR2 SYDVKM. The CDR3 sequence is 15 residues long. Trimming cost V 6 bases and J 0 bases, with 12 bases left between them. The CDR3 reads CASRQQGFSNQPQHF. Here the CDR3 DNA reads TGTGCCAGCAGACAGCAGGGGTTTAGCAATCAGCCCCAGCATTTT.

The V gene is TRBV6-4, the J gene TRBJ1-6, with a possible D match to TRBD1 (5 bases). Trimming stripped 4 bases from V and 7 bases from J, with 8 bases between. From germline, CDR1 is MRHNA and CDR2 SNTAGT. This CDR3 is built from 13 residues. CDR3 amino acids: CASSVGLNSPLHF. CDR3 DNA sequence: TGTGCCAGCAGTGTGGGACTGAATTCACCCCTCCACTTT.

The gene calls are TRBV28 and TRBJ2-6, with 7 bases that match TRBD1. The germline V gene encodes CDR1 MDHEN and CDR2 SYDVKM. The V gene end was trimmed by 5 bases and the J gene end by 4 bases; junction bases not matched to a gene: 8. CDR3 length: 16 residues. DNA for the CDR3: TGTGCCAGCAGTGACAGGGAATTAGGAGGGGCCAACGTCCTGACTTTC. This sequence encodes CASSDRELGGANVLTF.

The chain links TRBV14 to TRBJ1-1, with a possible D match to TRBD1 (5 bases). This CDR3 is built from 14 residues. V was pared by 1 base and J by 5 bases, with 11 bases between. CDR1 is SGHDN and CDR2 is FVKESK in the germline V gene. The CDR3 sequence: CASSQVRGGTEAFF. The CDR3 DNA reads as TGTGCCAGCAGCCAAGTACGTGGGGGGACTGAAGCTTTCTTT.

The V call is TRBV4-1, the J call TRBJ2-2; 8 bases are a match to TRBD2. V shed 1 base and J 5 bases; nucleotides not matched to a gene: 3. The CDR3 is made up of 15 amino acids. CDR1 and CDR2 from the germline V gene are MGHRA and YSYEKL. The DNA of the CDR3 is TGCGCCAGCAGCCAAGTGTCTAGCGGGACCGGGGAGCTGTTTTTT. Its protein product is CASSQVSSGTGELFF.

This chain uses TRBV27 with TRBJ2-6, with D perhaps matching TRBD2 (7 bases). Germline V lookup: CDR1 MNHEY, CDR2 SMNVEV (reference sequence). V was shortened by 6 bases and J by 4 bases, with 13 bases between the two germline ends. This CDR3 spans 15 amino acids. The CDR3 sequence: CASSRGAGGANVLTF. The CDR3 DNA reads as TGTGCCAGCAGCCGGGGGGCGGGCGGGGCCAACGTCCTGACTTTC.